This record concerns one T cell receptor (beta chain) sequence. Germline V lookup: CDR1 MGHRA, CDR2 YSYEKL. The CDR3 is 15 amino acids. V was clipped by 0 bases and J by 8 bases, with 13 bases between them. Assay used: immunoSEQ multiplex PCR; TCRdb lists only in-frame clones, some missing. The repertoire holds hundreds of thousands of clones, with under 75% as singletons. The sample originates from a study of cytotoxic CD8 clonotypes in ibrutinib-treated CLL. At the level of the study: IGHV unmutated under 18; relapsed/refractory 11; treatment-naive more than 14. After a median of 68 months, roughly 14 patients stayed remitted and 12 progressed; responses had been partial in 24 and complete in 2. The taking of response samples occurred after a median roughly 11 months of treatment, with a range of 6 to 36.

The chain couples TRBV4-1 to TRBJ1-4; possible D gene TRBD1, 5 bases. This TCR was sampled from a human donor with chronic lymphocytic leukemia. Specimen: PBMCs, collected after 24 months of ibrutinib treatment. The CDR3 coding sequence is TGCGCCAGCAGCCAAGATTCCAGCGGGGGAGAAAAACTGTTTTTT. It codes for CASSQDSSGGEKLFF.